Each of the 32 T cell receptor beta chains below was sequenced from the same sample in a study of T-cell reconstitution after alpha-beta-depleted transplantation in children. Unique molecular identifiers were used to barcode this TCRbeta library. One entry per CDR3 protein, called by TCRdb with MiXCR from the PCR reads. In the table there are fewer than 350,000 distinct CDR3 sequences, around 10% of which are singletons. The starting material was PBMCs, obtained before TCRalphabeta/CD19-depleted stem cell transplant. The receptors derive from a boy under two years old with acute myeloid leukemia, due to receive a stem cell transplant.

Ten or more counts support this clonotype. The chain recombines TRBV20-1 with TRBJ1-4; 10 nucleotides align to TRBD1. V lost 5 bases and J lost 7; bases outside the gene matches: 10. The CDR3 has 15 amino acids. In germline, CDR1 is DFQATT, CDR2 SNEGSKA (reference sequence). CDR3 region: CSAGLTGGTGEKLFF. DNA of the CDR3: TGCAGTGCTGGACTGACAGGGGGCACAGGTGAAAAACTGTTTTTT.

The genes are TRBV5-1 and TRBJ1-5; D call uncertain. CDR3 length: 15 residues. V was pared by 0 bases and J by 0 bases, with 7 bases between. Germline loops: CDR1 SGHRS, CDR2 YFSETQ. CDR3 DNA sequence: TGCGCCAGCAGCTTGGGGGCCAATAGCAATCAGCCCCAGCATTTT. Translation: CASSLGANSNQPQHF.

This clonotype has ten or more counts. V gene TRBV3-1 combines with J gene TRBJ2-5, with TRBD2 matching 10 bases. This CDR3 comprises 16 residues. Germline CDR1 and CDR2: LGHDT and YNNKEL (reference sequence). Trimming at V came to 4 bases and at J to 2 bases, leaving 7 bases not matched to a gene. CDR3 protein: CASSPRLAGPQETQYF. CDR3 in DNA: TGTGCCAGCAGCCCCCGACTAGCGGGCCCTCAAGAGACCCAGTACTTC.

In its sample, this clonotype was seen many times. The chain carries TRBV9 and TRBJ1-1, with 7 bases matching TRBD1. After removal of 6 bases from V and 3 bases from J, the junction contained 14 bases not matched to a gene. The germline CDR1 and CDR2 sequences are SGDLS and YYNGEE. The CDR3 loop spans 16 amino acids. CDR3 amino acids: CASKRGLTDRDTEAFF. CDR3 in DNA: TGTGCCAGCAAAAGGGGGCTGACAGACAGGGACACTGAAGCTTTCTTT.

This clonotype occurred many times. This rearrangement joins TRBV29-1 to TRBJ2-3, with 8 bases fitting TRBD1. Germline V gene lookup returns CDR1 SQVTM and CDR2 ANQGSEA. This CDR3 region has 14 residues. Trimming cost V 6 bases and J 4 bases; bases outside gene matches: 9. CDR3 coding DNA: TGCAGCGTCCACAAGGGACAGGTCCCAGATACGCAGTATTTT. The encoded protein is CSVHKGQVPDTQYF.

Many counts were recorded for this clonotype. The CDR3 loop is CASGQDLSGNTIYF. The CDR3 coding sequence is TGTGCCAGCGGACAGGACCTCTCTGGAAACACCATATATTTT. The chain joins TRBV13 to TRBJ1-3, with 7 bases identical to TRBD1. Looked up from germline, CDR1 is PRHDT and CDR2 is FYEKMQ (reference sequence). V lost 8 bases, J lost 0 bases, and 4 bases stayed unmatched. The CDR3 loop spans 14 amino acids. The complete variable domain, with remaining parts taken from reference TRBV13 and TRBJ1-3, reads AAGVIQSPRHLIKEKRETATLKCYPIPRHDTVYWYQQGPGQDPQFLISFYEKMQSDKGSIPDRFSAQQFSDYHSELNMSSLELGDSALYFCASGQDLSGNTIYFGEGSWLTVV.

This clonotype occurred many times. The V gene is TRBV28, the J gene TRBJ2-1; the match to TRBD2 covers 11 bases. Unmatched junction bases numbered 4, after V lost 6 bases and J lost 6 bases. Germline lookup yields CDR1 MDHEN and CDR2 SYDVKM. The CDR3 length is 14 residues. CDR3 protein: CASSRGLAANEQFF. CDR3 sequence (DNA): TGTGCCAGCAGCCGGGGACTAGCGGCCAATGAGCAGTTCTTC.

CDR3 protein: CASSSMGEGGDEQFF. The CDR3 coding sequence is TGTGCCAGCAGCTCCATGGGGGAGGGCGGCGATGAGCAGTTCTTC. J is TRBJ2-1 and V is TRBV7-3; the match to TRBD2 covers 7 bases. V shed 4 bases and J 8 bases; nucleotides not matched to a gene: 11. The CDR3 has 15 residues. Germline CDR1 and CDR2: SGHTA and FQGTGA.

The table lists this clonotype with many counts. The genes are TRBV5-1 and TRBJ2-7, with a possible D match to TRBD1 (7 bases). Per germline, CDR1 SGHRS and CDR2 YFSETQ. V was trimmed by 4 bases and J by 4 bases, leaving 18 bases between them. The CDR3 is made up of 15 amino acids. In nucleotides, the CDR3 is TGCGCCAGCAGCCCAGCTCGACAGGGAGGTTACGAGCAGTACTTC. This gives the protein CASSPARQGGYEQYF.

This chain uses TRBV20-1 with TRBJ2-3, with D unresolved. The CDR3 runs to 11 residues. Trimming took off 3 bases at V and 5 bases at J, with 6 bases between the two ends. CDR1 DFQATT and CDR2 SNEGSKA come from the germline V gene (reference sequence). CDR3 loop: CSARRLDTQYF. CDR3 coding DNA: TGCAGTGCTAGGAGGTTAGATACGCAGTATTTT.

This clonotype was observed many times. The V call is TRBV4-1, the J call TRBJ1-2; D is unresolved. This CDR3 has 14 residues. Germline V gene sequence: CDR1 MGHRA, CDR2 YSYEKL. The V end was cut by 0 bases, the J end by 3 bases, with 8 bases between. The CDR3 loop reads CASSQEGTDYGYTF. DNA of the CDR3: TGCGCCAGCAGCCAAGAGGGAACAGACTATGGCTACACCTTC.

V usage is TRBV5-1 and J usage is TRBJ1-4; 7 positions agree with TRBD1. The junction had 6 bases not matched to a gene; V was cut back by 3 bases and J by 4 bases. Germline CDR1 is SGHRS and CDR2 is YFSETQ. This CDR3 spans 15 amino acids. CDR3 nucleotides: TGCGCCAGCAGCTCGTTACAGGGGATTAATGAAAAACTGTTTTTT. Translation gives CASSSLQGINEKLFF.

This clonotype was counted at least ten times. The rearrangement links TRBV28 to TRBJ2-5; D uncertain. V was cut by 5 bases and J by 9 bases, with 10 bases left in between. Per the germline V gene, CDR1 is MDHEN and CDR2 is SYDVKM. The CDR3 runs to 11 residues. CDR3 DNA: TGTGCCAGCAGTACCCAGAGATCCCAGTACTTC. It is translated as CASSTQRSQYF.

This clonotype was recorded many times. The chain carries TRBV5-1 and TRBJ2-7; 8 nucleotides match TRBD2. CDR3 length equals 15 residues. With V trimmed by 2 bases and J by 6 bases, 10 bases remained unmatched. Germline CDR1 reads SGHRS; CDR2 reads YFSETQ. CDR3 nucleotides: TGCGCCAGCAGCTTAACTTTAGCGGGGACGGGCGAGCAGTACTTC. Amino acids: CASSLTLAGTGEQYF. Full variable domain (missing parts from reference TRBV5-1 and TRBJ2-7): KAGVTQTPRYLIKTRGQQVTLSCSPISGHRSVSWYQQTPGQGLQFLFEYFSETQRNKGNFPGRFSGRQFSNSRSEMNVSTLELGDSALYLCASSLTLAGTGEQYFGPGTRLTVT.

This clonotype was found many times. The chain uses TRBV6-5 and TRBJ2-5, with 14 bases that match TRBD2. Germline-derived CDR1 and CDR2 are MNHEY and SVGAGI. This CDR3 is built from 16 residues. Germline trimming cut 5 bases from V and 6 bases from J; bases unmatched to any gene: 8. Here the CDR3 reads CASSPRTSGGMKTQYF. The DNA of the CDR3 is TGTGCCAGCAGTCCCCGGACTAGCGGGGGGATGAAGACCCAGTACTTC.

Many counts were recorded for this clonotype. The chain couples TRBV11-3 to TRBJ2-2; 11 bases agree with TRBD1. V dropped 0 bases and J dropped 4; count of bases not matched to a gene: 1. CDR3 length equals 16 residues. The germline V gene has CDR1 SGHNT and CDR2 YENEEA. The CDR3 spells CASSLDGTGGTGELFF. CDR3 DNA sequence: TGTGCCAGCAGCTTAGATGGGACAGGGGGCACCGGGGAGCTGTTTTTT.

This clonotype was detected ten times or more. The chain joins TRBV7-2 to TRBJ2-7, with 7 bases fitting TRBD1. After removal of 4 bases from V and 4 bases from J, the junction contained 7 bases not matched to a gene. In germline, CDR1 is SGHTA, CDR2 FQGNSA. This CDR3 is 14 amino acids long. The CDR3 loop reads CASSSGVQGYEQYF. For the CDR3, the DNA is TGTGCCAGCAGCTCCGGAGTACAGGGGTACGAGCAGTACTTC.

This clonotype came up a few times. V usage is TRBV11-3 and J usage is TRBJ2-1; 8 bases fit TRBD2. With 0 bases clipped from V and 10 bases from J, the junction kept 11 bases outside the gene matches. CDR3 length: 16 residues. Germline-derived CDR1 and CDR2 are SGHNT and YENEEA. The CDR3 DNA is TGTGCCAGCAGCTTAGATGGAACGGGGGGACTAGAAGAGCAGTTCTTC. Translated: CASSLDGTGGLEEQFF.

This sequence joins TRBV11-2 and TRBJ2-1, with unresolved D. In germline, CDR1 is SGHAT, CDR2 FQNNGV. With 6 bases removed from V and 4 bases from J, the gap between germline ends came to 10 bases. The CDR3 length is 13 residues. CDR3 residues: CASSNDGYNEQFF. The CDR3, as DNA: TGTGCCAGCAGTAATGACGGATACAATGAGCAGTTCTTC.

The chain uses TRBV7-9 and TRBJ2-7, with D possibly TRBD2 on 6 matching bases. The germline V gene has CDR1 SEHNR and CDR2 FQNEAQ (reference sequence). CDR3 size: 14 residues. V lost 5 bases, J lost 5 bases, and 16 bases lay in between. CDR3 loop: CASSAGQPSDEQYF. Here the CDR3 DNA reads TGTGCCAGCAGCGCGGGGCAGCCGAGCGACGAGCAGTACTTC.

This clonotype has a count of ten or more. The rearrangement uses TRBV12-3 or TRBV12-4 and TRBJ1-2; D is possibly TRBD1 (6 bases). The CDR3 totals 12 residues. The ends were cut back, 6 bases at V and 5 bases at J, with 10 bases in the middle. CDR3 region: CASSRGEYGYTF. The DNA for the CDR3 is TGTGCCAGCAGCAGGGGAGAGTATGGCTACACCTTC.

This clonotype was seen at least ten times. The CDR3 nucleotides are TGTGCCAGCAGTTATAAAAGGGAGTTTCGCTACGAGCAGTACTTC. This translates into CASSYKREFRYEQYF. V usage is TRBV6-2 or TRBV6-3 and J usage is TRBJ2-7; D may be TRBD2 (5 bases). Trimming pared 3 bases from V and 3 bases from J, leaving 15 bases between. Germline assignment: CDR1 MNHEY and CDR2 SVGEGT. The CDR3 sequence is 15 residues long.

The V and J genes are TRBV27 and TRBJ2-5, with 10 nucleotides matching TRBD1. This CDR3 comprises 14 residues. V gave up 5 bases and J gave up 9 bases; unmatched junction bases: 9. The V gene's germline CDR1 is MNHEY and CDR2 SMNVEV (reference sequence). In nucleotides, the CDR3 is TGTGCCAGCAGTCCACCGGGACAGGGGTGGGCCCAGTACTTC. Translating gives CASSPPGQGWAQYF.

This clonotype appeared many times. CDR3 amino acids: CASSQETGNQPQHF. CDR3 nucleotides: TGCGCCAGCAGCCAAGAAACAGGAAATCAGCCCCAGCATTTT. V and J are TRBV4-1 and TRBJ1-5, with a possible D match to TRBD1 (5 bases). CDR3 length: 14 amino acids. Germline loops: CDR1 MGHRA, CDR2 YSYEKL. Deletions cut 0 bases from V and 4 bases from J, with 7 bases between.

This clonotype was observed many times. V usage is TRBV5-6 and J usage is TRBJ2-1, with 9 nucleotides matching TRBD1. CDR1 is SGHDT, CDR2 YYEEEE, per germline. With 4 bases clipped from V and 8 bases from J, the junction kept 13 bases outside the gene matches. The CDR3 totals 16 residues. The CDR3 loop is CASSNLRGTGKDEQFF. For the CDR3, the DNA is TGTGCCAGCAGCAACCTTCGAGGGACAGGGAAGGATGAGCAGTTCTTC.

The table lists this clonotype with a few counts. The V and J genes are TRBV20-1 and TRBJ2-3; 9 bases agree with TRBD2. This CDR3 is built from 17 residues. CDR1 and CDR2 (germline): DFQATT, SNEGSKA (reference sequence). CDR3 sequence (DNA): TGCTGTGATGGGGGGAGCGGGGGGAACCTGAGCACAGATACGCAGTATTTT. It specifies CCDGGSGGNLSTDTQYF.

This clonotype was seen many times. The chain carries TRBV6-5 and TRBJ1-5, with a weak D call TRBD1 (5 bases). V was pared by 5 bases and J by 5 bases, with 16 bases between. Germline CDR1 is MNHEY and CDR2 is SVGAGI. CDR3 length: 15 residues. CDR3 sequence reads: CASSHGQGGDQPQHF. The CDR3, as DNA: TGTGCCAGCAGTCACGGGCAGGGAGGGGATCAGCCCCAGCATTTT.

This clonotype was seen ten or more times. This chain connects TRBV24-1 to TRBJ2-1; 9 nucleotides line up with TRBD2. The V segment lost 4 bases and the J segment 7 bases; nucleotides outside the gene matches: 10. The CDR3 runs 16 residues. Germline V gives CDR1 KGHDR, CDR2 SFDVKD. The CDR3 here is CATSDPGGRGSNEQFF. CDR3 sequence (DNA): TGTGCCACCAGTGACCCAGGCGGGAGGGGGTCGAATGAGCAGTTCTTC.

A word on this clonotype: Given a much more abundant clone one base away, this may be a read error. The V call is TRBV9, the J call TRBJ2-2; TRBD2 aligns across 12 bases. Germline CDR1 is SGDLS and CDR2 is YYNGEE. V was pared by 0 bases and J by 9 bases, with 3 bases of the junction left unmatched. CDR3 size: 15 residues. The CDR3: CASSVGLAGARELFF. In nucleotides, the CDR3 is TGTGCCAGCAGCGTAGGACTAGCGGGAGCCCGGGAGCTGTTTTTT.

The table lists this clonotype with a few counts. This rearrangement joins TRBV11-1 to TRBJ2-1, with TRBD1 matching 8 bases. This CDR3 is built from 19 residues. Germline trimming cut 6 bases from V and 4 bases from J; bases unmatched to any gene: 20. Germline loops: CDR1 SGHAT, CDR2 FQDESV (reference sequence). The CDR3 DNA sequence: TGTGCCAGCAGTTTTATCCGGGACAGGATTCCCGCGAGGTACAATGAGCAGTTCTTC. The encoded protein is CASSFIRDRIPARYNEQFF.

In its sample, this clonotype was seen a few times. A much larger clone lies a single base off, so this may be a read error. The V gene is TRBV29-1, the J gene TRBJ1-3; D not certain. The V gene's germline CDR1 is SQVTM and CDR2 ANQGSEA. V lost 1 base and J lost 3, with 7 bases in between. The CDR3 has 13 residues. The CDR3 nucleotides are TGCAGCGTTGAAGTCTTCTGTGGAAACACCATATATTTT. This translates into CSVEVFCGNTIYF.

This clonotype appeared many times. This chain connects TRBV5-6 to TRBJ2-6, with 7 bases fitting TRBD1. Unmatched junction bases numbered 4, after V lost 5 bases and J lost 2 bases. In germline, CDR1 is SGHDT, CDR2 YYEEEE. This CDR3 comprises 15 residues. The CDR3 DNA reads as TGTGCCAGCAGTACTCAGGGGGCTGGGGCCAACGTCCTGACTTTC. Protein: CASSTQGAGANVLTF.